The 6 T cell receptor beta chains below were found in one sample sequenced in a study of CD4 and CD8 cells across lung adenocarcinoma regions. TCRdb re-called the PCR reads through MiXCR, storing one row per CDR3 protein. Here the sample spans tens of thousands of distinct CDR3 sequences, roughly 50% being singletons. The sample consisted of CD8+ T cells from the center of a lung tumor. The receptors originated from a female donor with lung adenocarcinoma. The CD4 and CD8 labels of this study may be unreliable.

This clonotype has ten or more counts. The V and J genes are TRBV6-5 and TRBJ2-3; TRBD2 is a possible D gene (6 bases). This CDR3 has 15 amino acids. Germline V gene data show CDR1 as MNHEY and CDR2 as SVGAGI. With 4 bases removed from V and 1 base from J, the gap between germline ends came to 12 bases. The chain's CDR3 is CASSLGGRGTDTQYF. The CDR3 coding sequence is TGTGCCAGCAGTTTGGGAGGCCGAGGCACAGATACGCAGTATTTT.

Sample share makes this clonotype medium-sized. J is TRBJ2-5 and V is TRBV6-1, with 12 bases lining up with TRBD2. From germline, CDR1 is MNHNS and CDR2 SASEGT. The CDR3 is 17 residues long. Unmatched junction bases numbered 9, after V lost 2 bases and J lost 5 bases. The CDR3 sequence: CASSEPGLAGNRETQYF. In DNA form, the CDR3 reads TGTGCCAGCAGTGAACCCGGACTAGCGGGAAACAGGGAGACCCAGTACTTC.

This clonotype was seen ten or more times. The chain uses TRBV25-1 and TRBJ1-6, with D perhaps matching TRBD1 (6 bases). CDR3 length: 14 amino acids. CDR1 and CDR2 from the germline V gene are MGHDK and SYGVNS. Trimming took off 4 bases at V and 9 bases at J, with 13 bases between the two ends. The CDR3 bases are TGTGCCAGCAGTGGCAAGACAGGCGGTTCACCCCTCCACTTT. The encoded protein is CASSGKTGGSPLHF.

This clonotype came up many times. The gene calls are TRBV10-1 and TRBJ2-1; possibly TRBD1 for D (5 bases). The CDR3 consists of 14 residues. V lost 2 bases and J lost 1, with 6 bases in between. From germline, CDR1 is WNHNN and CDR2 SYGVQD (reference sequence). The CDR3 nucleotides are TGCGCCAGCAGTGAGGCAGGGTCCTACAATGAGCAGTTCTTC. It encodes CASSEAGSYNEQFF.

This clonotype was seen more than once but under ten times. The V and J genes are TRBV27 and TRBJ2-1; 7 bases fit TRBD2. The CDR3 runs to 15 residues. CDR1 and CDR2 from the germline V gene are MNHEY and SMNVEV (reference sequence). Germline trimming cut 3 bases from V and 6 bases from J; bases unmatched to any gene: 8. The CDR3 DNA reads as TGTGCCAGCAGTTTCGATGTTAGCGGGCCCAATGAGCAGTTCTTC. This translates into CASSFDVSGPNEQFF.

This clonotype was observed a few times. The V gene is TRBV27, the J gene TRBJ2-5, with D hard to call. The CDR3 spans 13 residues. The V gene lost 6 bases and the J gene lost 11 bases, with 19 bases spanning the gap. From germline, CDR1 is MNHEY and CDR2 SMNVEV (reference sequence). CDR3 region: CASRGFVQEIQYF. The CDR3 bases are TGTGCCAGCAGAGGGTTTGTACAAGAGATTCAGTACTTC.